By sample fraction, the clone carrying this T cell receptor beta chain is medium-sized. Its antigen is not identified. MiXCR was run by TCRdb on the 5' RACE reads, yielding one entry per CDR3 protein. This table has tens of thousands of distinct CDR3 sequences, roughly 13% appearing once. The CDR3 totals 12 residues. J was trimmed by 12 bases and V by 5 bases; bases with no gene match: 8. The germline CDR1 and CDR2 sequences are MGHRA and YSYEKL. This record belongs to a study of early T cells in non-severe SARS-CoV-2 infection. About the research overall: Investigators sequenced bulk RNA drawn from unsorted whole blood, and chains remained unpaired.

Study results and caveats: VDJdb matching favored anti-spike CD8 responses, missing private and CD4 specificities.

This clonotype was sampled from an adult who was a healthcare worker with PCR-confirmed SARS-CoV-2 infection or an uninfected control (not recorded which). The rearrangement links TRBV4-1 to TRBJ1-1; 8 nucleotides match TRBD1. Input material: whole blood. CDR3 in amino acids: CASSSRDRPPFF. For the CDR3, the DNA is TGCGCCAGCAGCAGCCGGGACAGGCCACCTTTCTTT.